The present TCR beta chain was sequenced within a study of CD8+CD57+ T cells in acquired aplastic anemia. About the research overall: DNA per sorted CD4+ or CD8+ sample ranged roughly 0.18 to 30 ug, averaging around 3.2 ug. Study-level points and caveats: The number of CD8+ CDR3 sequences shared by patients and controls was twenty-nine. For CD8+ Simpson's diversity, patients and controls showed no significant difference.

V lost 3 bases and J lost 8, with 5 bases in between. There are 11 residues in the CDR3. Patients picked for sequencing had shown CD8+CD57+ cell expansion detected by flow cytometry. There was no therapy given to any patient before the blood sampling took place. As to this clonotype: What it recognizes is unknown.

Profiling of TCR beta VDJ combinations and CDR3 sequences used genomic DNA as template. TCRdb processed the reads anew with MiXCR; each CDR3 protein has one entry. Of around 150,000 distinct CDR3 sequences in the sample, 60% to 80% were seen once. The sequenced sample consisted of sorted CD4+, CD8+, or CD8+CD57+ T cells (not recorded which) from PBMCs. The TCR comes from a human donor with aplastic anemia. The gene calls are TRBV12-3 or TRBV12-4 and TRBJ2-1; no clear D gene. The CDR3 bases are TGTGCCAGCAGTTTGAAGGATGAGCAGTTCTTC. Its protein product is CASSLKDEQFF.